This T cell receptor (beta chain) was recorded in a study of early T cells in non-severe SARS-CoV-2 infection. Study context: Chains were not paired, and sequencing was done on bulk RNA from unsorted whole blood. The study's findings and limits: The VDJdb matching leaned toward anti-spike CD8 responses and overlooked private and CD4 specificities.

CDR3 length: 14 residues. Trimming cost V 0 bases and J 2 bases, with 8 bases left between them. Germline V lookup: CDR1 DFQATT, CDR2 SNEGSKA (reference sequence). Researchers tagged individual cDNA molecules with unique molecular identifiers. In TCRdb, the 5' RACE reads were re-called with MiXCR into one record per CDR3 protein. The sample shows 35,000 to 45,000 distinct CDR3 sequences, 12% of them seen only once. This clonotype was counted a few times. Antigen specificity is unknown. Source material: whole blood. The chain recombines TRBV20-1 with TRBJ2-1; D is undetermined. The origin of this receptor is an adult who was a healthcare worker with PCR-confirmed SARS-CoV-2 infection or an uninfected control (not recorded which). CDR3 DNA: TGCAGTGCTAGAGAAAGTGTCGCCTACAATGAGCAGTTCTTC. Its translation is CSARESVAYNEQFF.